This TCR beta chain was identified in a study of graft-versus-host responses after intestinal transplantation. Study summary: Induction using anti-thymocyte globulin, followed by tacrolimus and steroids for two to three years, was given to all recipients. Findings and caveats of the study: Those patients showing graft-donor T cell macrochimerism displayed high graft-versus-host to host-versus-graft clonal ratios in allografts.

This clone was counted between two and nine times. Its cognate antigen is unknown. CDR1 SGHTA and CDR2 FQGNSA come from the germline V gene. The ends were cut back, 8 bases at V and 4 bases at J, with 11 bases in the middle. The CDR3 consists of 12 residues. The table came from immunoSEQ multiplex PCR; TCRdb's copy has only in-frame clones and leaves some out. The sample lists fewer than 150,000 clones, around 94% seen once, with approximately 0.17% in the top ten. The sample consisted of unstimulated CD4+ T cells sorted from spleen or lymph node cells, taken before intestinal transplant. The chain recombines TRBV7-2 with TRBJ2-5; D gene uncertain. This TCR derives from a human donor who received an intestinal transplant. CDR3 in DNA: TGTGCCAGCCACGAGTTAGTAGAGACCCAGTACTTC. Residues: CASHELVETQYF. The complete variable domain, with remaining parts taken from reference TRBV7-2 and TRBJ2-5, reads GAGVSQSPSNKVTEKGKDVELRCDPISGHTALYWYRQSLGQGLEFLIYFQGNSAPDKSGLPSDRFSAERTGGSVSTLTIQRTQQEDSAVYLCASHELVETQYFGPGTRLLVL.